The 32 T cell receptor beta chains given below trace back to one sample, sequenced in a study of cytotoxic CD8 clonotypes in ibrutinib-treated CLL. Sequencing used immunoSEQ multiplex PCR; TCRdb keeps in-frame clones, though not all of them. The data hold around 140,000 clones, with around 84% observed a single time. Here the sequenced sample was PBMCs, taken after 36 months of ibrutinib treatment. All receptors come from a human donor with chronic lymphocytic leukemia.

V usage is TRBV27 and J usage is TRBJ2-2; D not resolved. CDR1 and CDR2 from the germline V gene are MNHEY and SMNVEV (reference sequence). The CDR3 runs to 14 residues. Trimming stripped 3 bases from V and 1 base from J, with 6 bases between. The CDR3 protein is CASSFAGNTGELFF. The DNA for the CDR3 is TGTGCCAGCAGTTTTGCAGGGAACACCGGGGAGCTGTTTTTT.

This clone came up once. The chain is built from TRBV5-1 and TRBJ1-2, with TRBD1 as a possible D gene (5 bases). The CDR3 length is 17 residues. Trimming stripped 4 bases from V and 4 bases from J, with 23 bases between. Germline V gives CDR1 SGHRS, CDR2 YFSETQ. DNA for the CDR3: TGCGCCAGCAGCGGGCCGGTGGGGACTCCCCGCGGCTATGGCTACACCTTC. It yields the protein CASSGPVGTPRGYGYTF.

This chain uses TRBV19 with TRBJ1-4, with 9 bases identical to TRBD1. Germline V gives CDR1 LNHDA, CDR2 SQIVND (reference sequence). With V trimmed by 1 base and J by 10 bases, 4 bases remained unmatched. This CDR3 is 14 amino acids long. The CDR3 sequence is CASSIAGTGIKLFF. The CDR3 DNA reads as TGTGCCAGTAGTATAGCCGGGACAGGGATAAAACTGTTTTTT.

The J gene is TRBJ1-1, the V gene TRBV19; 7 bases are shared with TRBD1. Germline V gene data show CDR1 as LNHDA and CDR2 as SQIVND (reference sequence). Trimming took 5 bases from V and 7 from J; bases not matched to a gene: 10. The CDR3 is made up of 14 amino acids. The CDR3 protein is CASSPFDRDIEAFF. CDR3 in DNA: TGTGCCAGTAGTCCTTTCGACAGGGATATTGAAGCTTTCTTT.

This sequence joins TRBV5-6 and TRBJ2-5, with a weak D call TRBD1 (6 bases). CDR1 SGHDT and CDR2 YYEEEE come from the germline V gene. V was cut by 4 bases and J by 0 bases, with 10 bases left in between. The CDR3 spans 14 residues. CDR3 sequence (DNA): TGTGCCAGCAGCCCAGGGGACAACCAAGAGACCCAGTACTTC. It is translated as CASSPGDNQETQYF.

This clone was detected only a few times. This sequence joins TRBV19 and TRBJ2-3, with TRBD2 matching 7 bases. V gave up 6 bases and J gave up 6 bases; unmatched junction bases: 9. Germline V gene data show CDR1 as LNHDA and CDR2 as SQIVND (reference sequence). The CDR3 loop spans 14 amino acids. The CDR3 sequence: CASSNGGGRDTQYF. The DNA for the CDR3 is TGTGCCAGTAGCAATGGGGGGGGTAGGGATACGCAGTATTTT. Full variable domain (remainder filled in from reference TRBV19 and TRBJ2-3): DGGITQSPKYLFRKEGQNVTLSCEQNLNHDAMYWYRQDPGQGLRLIYYSQIVNDFQKGDIAEGYSVSREKKESFPLTVTSAQKNPTAFYLCASSNGGGRDTQYFGPGTRLTVL.

This chain's CDR3 is CASSLSARDRGLYEQYF. CDR3 in DNA: TGTGCCAGCAGCTTAAGCGCCCGGGACAGGGGGCTCTACGAGCAGTACTTC. The V call is TRBV7-9, the J call TRBJ2-7, with 12 bases lining up with TRBD1. Germline values: CDR1 SEHNR, CDR2 FQNEAQ (reference sequence). This CDR3 comprises 17 residues. The junction had 8 bases not matched to a gene; V was cut back by 2 bases and J by 3 bases.

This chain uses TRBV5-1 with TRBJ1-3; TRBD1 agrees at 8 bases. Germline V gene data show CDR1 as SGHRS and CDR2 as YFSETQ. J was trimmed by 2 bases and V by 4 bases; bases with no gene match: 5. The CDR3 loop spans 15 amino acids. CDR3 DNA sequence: TGCGCCAGCAGCGAGGGACAGGTGCCTGGAAACACCATATATTTT. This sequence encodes CASSEGQVPGNTIYF.

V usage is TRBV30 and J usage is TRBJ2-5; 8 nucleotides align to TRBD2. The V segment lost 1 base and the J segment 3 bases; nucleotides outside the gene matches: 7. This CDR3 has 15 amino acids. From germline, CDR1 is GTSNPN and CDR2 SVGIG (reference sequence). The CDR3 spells CAWSGFGRGEETQYF. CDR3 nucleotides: TGTGCCTGGAGTGGATTTGGGCGGGGGGAAGAGACCCAGTACTTC.

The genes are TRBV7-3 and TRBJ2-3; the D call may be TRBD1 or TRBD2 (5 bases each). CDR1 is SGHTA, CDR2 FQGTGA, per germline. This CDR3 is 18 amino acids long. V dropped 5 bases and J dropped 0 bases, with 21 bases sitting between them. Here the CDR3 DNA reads TGTGCCAGCAGCACCAGACCGGGACCCCAAACAAGCACAGATACGCAGTATTTT. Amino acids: CASSTRPGPQTSTDTQYF.

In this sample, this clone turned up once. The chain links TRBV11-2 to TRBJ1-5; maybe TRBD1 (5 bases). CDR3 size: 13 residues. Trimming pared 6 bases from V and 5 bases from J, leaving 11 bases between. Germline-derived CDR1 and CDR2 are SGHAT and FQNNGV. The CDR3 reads CASSQGVYQPQHF. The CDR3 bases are TGTGCCAGCAGTCAAGGGGTTTATCAGCCCCAGCATTTT.

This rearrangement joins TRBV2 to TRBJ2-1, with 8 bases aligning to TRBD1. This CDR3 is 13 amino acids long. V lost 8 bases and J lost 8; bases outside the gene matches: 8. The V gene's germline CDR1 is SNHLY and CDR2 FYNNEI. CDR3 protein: CASDRTGSHEQFF. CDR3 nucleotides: TGTGCCAGCGATCGGACAGGGTCCCATGAGCAGTTCTTC.

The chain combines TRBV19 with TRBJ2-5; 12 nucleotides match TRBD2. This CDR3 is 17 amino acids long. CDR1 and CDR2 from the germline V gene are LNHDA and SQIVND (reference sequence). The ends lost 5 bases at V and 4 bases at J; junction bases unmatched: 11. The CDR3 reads CASSVLAGGSLSETQYF. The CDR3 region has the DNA TGTGCCAGTAGTGTGCTAGCGGGAGGGTCGCTATCAGAGACCCAGTACTTC.

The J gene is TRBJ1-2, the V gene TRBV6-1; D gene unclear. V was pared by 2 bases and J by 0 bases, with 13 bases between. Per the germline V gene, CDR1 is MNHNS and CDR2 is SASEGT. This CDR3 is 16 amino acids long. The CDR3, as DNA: TGTGCCAGCAGTGAAATGGTCAGTTTACCTAACTATGGCTACACCTTC. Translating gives CASSEMVSLPNYGYTF.

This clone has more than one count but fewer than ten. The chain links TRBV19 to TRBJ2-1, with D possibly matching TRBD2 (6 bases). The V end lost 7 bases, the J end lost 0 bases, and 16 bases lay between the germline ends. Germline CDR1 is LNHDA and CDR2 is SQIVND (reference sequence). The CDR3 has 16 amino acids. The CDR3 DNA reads TGTGCCAGTAATCCCGGCGGGGCTAGCTCCTACAATGAGCAGTTCTTC. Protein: CASNPGGASSYNEQFF.

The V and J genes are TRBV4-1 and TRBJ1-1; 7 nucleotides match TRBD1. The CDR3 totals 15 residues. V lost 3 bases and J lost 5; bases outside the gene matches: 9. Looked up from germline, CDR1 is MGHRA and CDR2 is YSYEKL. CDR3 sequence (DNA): TGCGCCAGCAGCCAGTACAGGGGACGGGAGACTGAAGCTTTCTTT. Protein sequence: CASSQYRGRETEAFF.

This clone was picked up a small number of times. The CDR3 sequence: CASSIDLNSGAYEQYF. The CDR3 DNA reads TGTGCCAGTAGTATAGATCTTAATAGCGGGGCCTACGAGCAGTACTTC. The chain is built from TRBV19 and TRBJ2-7; 8 nucleotides match TRBD2. Per germline, CDR1 LNHDA and CDR2 SQIVND (reference sequence). The CDR3 is made up of 16 amino acids. The trim removed 0 bases at V and 2 bases at J, leaving 6 bases unmatched.

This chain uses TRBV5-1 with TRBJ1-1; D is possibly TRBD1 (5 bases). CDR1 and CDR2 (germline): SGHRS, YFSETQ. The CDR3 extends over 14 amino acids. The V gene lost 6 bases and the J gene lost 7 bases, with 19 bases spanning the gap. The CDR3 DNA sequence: TGCGCCAGCAAAAGGGGCTCCCCGTATTTTGAAGCTTTCTTT. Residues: CASKRGSPYFEAFF. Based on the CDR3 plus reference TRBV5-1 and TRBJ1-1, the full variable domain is KAGVTQTPRYLIKTRGQQVTLSCSPISGHRSVSWYQQTPGQGLQFLFEYFSETQRNKGNFPGRFSGRQFSNSRSEMNVSTLELGDSALYLCASKRGSPYFEAFFGQGTRLTVV.

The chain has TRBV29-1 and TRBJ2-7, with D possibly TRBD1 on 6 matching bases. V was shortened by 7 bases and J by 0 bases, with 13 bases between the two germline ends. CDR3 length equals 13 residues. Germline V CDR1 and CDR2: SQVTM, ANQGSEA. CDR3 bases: TGCAGCGCCAGGACAGTGAGCTCCTACGAGCAGTACTTC. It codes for CSARTVSSYEQYF.

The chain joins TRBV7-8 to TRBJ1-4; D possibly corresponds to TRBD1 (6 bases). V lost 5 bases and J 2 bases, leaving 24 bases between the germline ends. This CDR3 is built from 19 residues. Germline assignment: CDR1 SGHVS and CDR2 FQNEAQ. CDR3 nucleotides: TGTGCCAGCAGCCCCGACAGGCCCCCGTCAGTGGCGACTAATGAAAAACTGTTTTTT. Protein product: CASSPDRPPSVATNEKLFF. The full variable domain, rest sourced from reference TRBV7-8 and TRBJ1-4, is GAGVSQSPRYKVAKRGQDVALRCDPISGHVSLFWYQQALGQGPEFLTYFQNEAQLDKSGLPSDRFFAERPEGSVSTLKIQRTQQEDSAVYLCASSPDRPPSVATNEKLFFGSGTQLSVL.

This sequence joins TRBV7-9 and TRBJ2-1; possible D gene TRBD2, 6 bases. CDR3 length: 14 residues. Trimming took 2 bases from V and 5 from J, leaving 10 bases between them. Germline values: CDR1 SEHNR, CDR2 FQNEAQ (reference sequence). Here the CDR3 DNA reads TGTGCCAGCAGCTTACAGGGACTGCACAATGAGCAGTTCTTC. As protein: CASSLQGLHNEQFF. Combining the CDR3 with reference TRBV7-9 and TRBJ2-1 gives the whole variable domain DTGVSQNPRHKITKRGQNVTFRCDPISEHNRLYWYRQTLGQGPEFLTYFQNEAQLEKSRLLSDRFSAERPKGSFSTLEIQRTEQGDSAMYLCASSLQGLHNEQFFGPGTRLTVL.

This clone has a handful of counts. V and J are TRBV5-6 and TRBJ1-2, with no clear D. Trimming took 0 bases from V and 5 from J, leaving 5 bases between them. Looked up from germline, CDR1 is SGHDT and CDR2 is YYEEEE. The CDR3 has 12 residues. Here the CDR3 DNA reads TGTGCCAGCAGCTTGGGGGAATATGGCTACACCTTC. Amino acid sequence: CASSLGEYGYTF.

The CDR3 protein is CASRDRLTTDTQYF. CDR3 coding DNA: TGTGCCAGCAGAGACAGGCTTACCACAGATACGCAGTATTTT. The V and J genes are TRBV6-6 and TRBJ2-3, with D perhaps TRBD1 (6 bases). V was cut by 6 bases and J by 2 bases, with 12 bases left in between. Looked up from germline, CDR1 is MNHNY and CDR2 is SVGAGI (reference sequence). CDR3 length: 14 residues.

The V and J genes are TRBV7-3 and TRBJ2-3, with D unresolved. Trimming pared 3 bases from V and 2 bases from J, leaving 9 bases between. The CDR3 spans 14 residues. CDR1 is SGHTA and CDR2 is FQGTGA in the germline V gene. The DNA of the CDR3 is TGTGCCAGCAGCTTCCGACCAAACACAGATACGCAGTATTTT. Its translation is CASSFRPNTDTQYF. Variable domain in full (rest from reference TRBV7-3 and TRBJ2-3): GAGVSQTPSNKVTEKGKYVELRCDPISGHTALYWYRQSLGQGPEFLIYFQGTGAADDSGLPNDRFFAVRPEGSVSTLKIQRTERGDSAVYLCASSFRPNTDTQYFGPGTRLTVL.

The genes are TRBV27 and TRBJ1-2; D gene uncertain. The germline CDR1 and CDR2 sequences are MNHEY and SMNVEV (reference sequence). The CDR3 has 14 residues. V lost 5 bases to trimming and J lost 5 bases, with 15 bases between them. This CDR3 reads CASSPAGERYGYTF. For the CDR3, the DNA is TGTGCCAGCAGTCCTGCCGGGGAACGGTATGGCTACACCTTC.

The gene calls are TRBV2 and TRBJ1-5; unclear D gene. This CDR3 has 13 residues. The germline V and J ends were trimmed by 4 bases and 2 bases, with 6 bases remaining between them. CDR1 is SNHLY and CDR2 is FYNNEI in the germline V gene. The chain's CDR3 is CASSVVGNQPQHF. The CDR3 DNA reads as TGTGCCAGCAGTGTTGTGGGCAATCAGCCCCAGCATTTT.

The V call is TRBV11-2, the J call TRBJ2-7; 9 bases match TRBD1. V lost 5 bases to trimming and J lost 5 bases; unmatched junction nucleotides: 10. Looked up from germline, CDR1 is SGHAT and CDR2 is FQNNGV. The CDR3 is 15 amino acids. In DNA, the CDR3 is TGTGCCAGCAGCCTTTTAGGGACAGGGACCCACGAGCAGTACTTC. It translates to CASSLLGTGTHEQYF.

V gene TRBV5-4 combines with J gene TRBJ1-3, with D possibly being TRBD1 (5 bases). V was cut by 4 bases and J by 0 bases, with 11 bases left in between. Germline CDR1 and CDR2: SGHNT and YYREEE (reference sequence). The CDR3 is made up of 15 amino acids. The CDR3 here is CASSRTGISGNTIYF. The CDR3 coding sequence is TGTGCCAGCAGCCGTACAGGTATCTCTGGAAACACCATATATTTT.

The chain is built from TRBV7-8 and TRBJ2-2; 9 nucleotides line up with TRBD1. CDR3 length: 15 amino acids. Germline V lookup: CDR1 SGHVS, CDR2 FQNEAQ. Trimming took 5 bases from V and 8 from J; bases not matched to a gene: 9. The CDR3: CASSPTGTGIGELFF. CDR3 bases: TGTGCCAGCAGCCCTACCGGGACAGGGATTGGGGAGCTGTTTTTT. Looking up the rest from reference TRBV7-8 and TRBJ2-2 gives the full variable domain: GAGVSQSPRYKVAKRGQDVALRCDPISGHVSLFWYQQALGQGPEFLTYFQNEAQLDKSGLPSDRFFAERPEGSVSTLKIQRTQQEDSAVYLCASSPTGTGIGELFFGEGSRLTVL.

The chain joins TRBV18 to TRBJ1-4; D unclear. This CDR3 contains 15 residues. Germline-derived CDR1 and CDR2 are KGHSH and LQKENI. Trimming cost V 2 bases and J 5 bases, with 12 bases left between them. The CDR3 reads CASSPNPAPNEKLFF. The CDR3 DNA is TGTGCCAGCTCACCAAACCCGGCTCCCAATGAAAAACTGTTTTTT.

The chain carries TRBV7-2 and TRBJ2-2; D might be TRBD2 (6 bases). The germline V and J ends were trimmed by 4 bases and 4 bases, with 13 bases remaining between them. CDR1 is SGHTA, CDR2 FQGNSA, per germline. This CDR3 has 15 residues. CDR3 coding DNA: TGTGCCAGCAGCTCAACGGGAGTTGTCACCGGGGAGCTGTTTTTT. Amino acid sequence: CASSSTGVVTGELFF.

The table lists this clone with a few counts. Here the CDR3 reads CASRGQGYNEQFF. CDR3 coding DNA: TGTGCCAGCAGGGGACAGGGATACAATGAGCAGTTCTTC. The chain recombines TRBV2 with TRBJ2-1, with 9 bases that match TRBD1. This CDR3 is 13 amino acids long. The junction had 1 base not matched to a gene; V was cut back by 6 bases and J by 4 bases. Germline V gives CDR1 SNHLY, CDR2 FYNNEI.